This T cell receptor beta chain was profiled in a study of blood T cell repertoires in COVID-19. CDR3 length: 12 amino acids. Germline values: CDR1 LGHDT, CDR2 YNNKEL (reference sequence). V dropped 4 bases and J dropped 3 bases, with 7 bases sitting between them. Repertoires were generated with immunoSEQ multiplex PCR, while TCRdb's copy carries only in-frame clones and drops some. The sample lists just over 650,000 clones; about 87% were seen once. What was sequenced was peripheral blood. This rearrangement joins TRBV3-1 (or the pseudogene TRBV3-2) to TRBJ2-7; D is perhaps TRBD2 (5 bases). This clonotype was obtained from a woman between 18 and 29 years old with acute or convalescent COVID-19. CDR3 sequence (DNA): TGTGCCAGCAGCCTCCGGGGCTACGAGCAGTACTTC. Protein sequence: CASSLRGYEQYF.